A single sample gave rise to the 28 T cell receptor beta chains below, sequenced in a study of CD8 T cells in ankylosing spondylitis (dated by TCRdb to 2016 to 2017). Broad study findings and their caveats: Blood from ankylosing spondylitis patients appeared to be characterized by a TCR beta motif composed of several highly homologous amino acid variants.

Library generation was performed with 5' RACE. Instrument on record: Illumina HiSeq 2500. In TCRdb, the public reads were trimmed at Q25 with fastp and aligned with MiXCR, with productive beta chains retained. Rows with a matching CDR3 protein are joined into one entry that keeps the most common DNA and genes. The sample data list about 840,000 distinct CDR3 sequences, and 12% of these were observed just once. The top ten hold under 0.6% of the sample. These receptors' targets are unknown. The sequenced sample was blood, either unsorted or a sorted T cell fraction (not recorded which). The receptors shown here come from a male donor with ankylosing spondylitis.

The chain combines TRBV29-1 with TRBJ2-1; the match to TRBD2 covers 11 bases. The CDR3 is 18 residues long. Germline V gene lookup returns CDR1 SQVTM and CDR2 ANQGSEA. With 5 bases clipped from V and 7 bases from J, the junction kept 19 bases outside the gene matches. The CDR3 DNA sequence: TGCAGCGTTTCGCCGGCTAGGGCTAGCGGGGGGTTGGGGAATGAGCAGTTCTTC. Translating gives CSVSPARASGGLGNEQFF.

This chain joins TRBV4-2 and TRBJ1-2; D is unresolved. V shed 6 bases and J shed 0 bases, with 17 bases lying between them. CDR3 length equals 16 residues. In germline, CDR1 is LGHNA, CDR2 YNFKEQ. The DNA of the CDR3 is TGTGCCAGCAGTTCCGCCCCTGGGGAAACTAACTATGGCTACACCTTC. Protein: CASSSAPGETNYGYTF.

This clonotype was seen repeatedly, ten times or more. The chain links TRBV10-3 to TRBJ2-3; TRBD2 matches at 8 bases. The V and J ends lost 4 bases and 4 bases, in that order; junction bases with no gene match: 7. This CDR3 has 15 residues. The germline V gene has CDR1 ENHRY and CDR2 SYGVKD. Here the CDR3 DNA reads TGTGCCATCAGTGGCCACCGGGGGGGCGCAGATACGCAGTATTTT. Its translation: CAISGHRGGADTQYF.

This clonotype was seen at least ten times. The rearrangement uses TRBV5-6 and TRBJ2-5; maybe TRBD2 (5 bases). CDR1 is SGHDT, CDR2 YYEEEE, per germline. This CDR3 spans 14 amino acids. V was clipped by 0 bases and J by 5 bases, with 11 bases between them. Here the CDR3 DNA reads TGTGCCAGCAGCTTGGCGGGGAACGGGGAGACCCAGTACTTC. This codes for CASSLAGNGETQYF. Variable domain in full (rest from reference TRBV5-6 and TRBJ2-5): DAGVTQSPTHLIKTRGQQVTLRCSPKSGHDTVSWYQQALGQGPQFIFQYYEEEERQRGNFPDRFSGHQFPNYSSELNVNALLLGDSALYLCASSLAGNGETQYFGPGTRLLVL.

The sample holds a few counts of this clonotype. This chain connects TRBV11-2 to TRBJ2-7; D is possibly TRBD1 or TRBD2 (5 bases each). Trimming shortened V by 5 bases and J by 1 base, and 15 bases separated the two germline ends. CDR1 and CDR2 from the germline V gene are SGHAT and FQNNGV. The CDR3 loop spans 15 amino acids. CDR3 sequence reads: CASSTSWDGSYEQYF. The CDR3 coding sequence is TGTGCCAGCAGCACCTCCTGGGACGGGTCCTACGAGCAGTACTTC.

The V gene is TRBV7-3, the J gene TRBJ2-1; 10 bases match TRBD1. This CDR3 is built from 15 residues. From germline, CDR1 is SGHTA and CDR2 FQGTGA. The ends lost 5 bases at V and 9 bases at J; junction bases unmatched: 10. Here the CDR3 reads CASSLQGQGYIEQFF. CDR3 DNA sequence: TGTGCCAGCAGCCTCCAGGGACAGGGGTATATTGAGCAGTTCTTC.

The chain has TRBV20-1 and TRBJ2-7; 10 positions match TRBD2. This CDR3 contains 16 residues. CDR1 is DFQATT and CDR2 is SNEGSKA in the germline V gene (reference sequence). J was trimmed by 4 bases and V by 1 base; bases with no gene match: 10. Here the CDR3 reads CSARVTKLAGDYEQYF. The CDR3 DNA reads TGCAGTGCTAGAGTCACTAAGCTAGCGGGGGATTACGAGCAGTACTTC.

The sample holds a few counts of this clonotype. V usage is TRBV27 and J usage is TRBJ2-3, with 9 bases identical to TRBD2. Germline-derived CDR1 and CDR2 are MNHEY and SMNVEV (reference sequence). The V gene end was trimmed by 6 bases and the J gene end by 1 base; junction bases not matched to a gene: 2. The CDR3 consists of 14 residues. Here the CDR3 reads CASRKRGGTDTQYF. Here the CDR3 DNA reads TGTGCCAGCAGAAAGCGGGGGGGCACAGATACGCAGTATTTT.

The CDR3 region has the DNA TGTGCCAGCAGCCCAATAAAGACTAGCGGGGGCTACTACGAGCAGTACTTC. Amino acids: CASSPIKTSGGYYEQYF. V and J are TRBV5-5 and TRBJ2-7, with TRBD2 matching over 12 bases. The germline V gene has CDR1 SGHKS and CDR2 YYEKEE (reference sequence). The CDR3 runs 17 residues. The trim removed 4 bases at V and 3 bases at J, leaving 11 bases unmatched.

This chain links TRBV11-2 with TRBJ2-1; TRBD2 matches at 7 bases. CDR3 size: 17 residues. Trimming took 3 bases from V and 0 from J; bases not matched to a gene: 8. CDR1 and CDR2 from the germline V gene are SGHAT and FQNNGV. CDR3 sequence reads: CASSFRWTRYSYNEQFF. CDR3 coding DNA: TGTGCCAGCAGCTTTAGGTGGACTAGGTACTCCTACAATGAGCAGTTCTTC.

J is TRBJ1-5 and V is TRBV6-6; no clear D gene. Germline V gene data show CDR1 as MNHNY and CDR2 as SVGAGI (reference sequence). V was trimmed by 8 bases and J by 7 bases, leaving 9 bases between them. CDR3 length: 11 amino acids. The CDR3 sequence: CASGLRQPQHF. Here the CDR3 DNA reads TGTGCCAGCGGACTAAGACAGCCCCAGCATTTT.

The V gene is TRBV6-5, the J gene TRBJ2-7; D might be TRBD2 (6 bases). Germline V gene data show CDR1 as MNHEY and CDR2 as SVGAGI. The V and J ends lost 0 bases and 5 bases respectively, with 14 bases between them. This CDR3 has 15 residues. The CDR3 bases are TGTGCCAGCAGTTACTCCTGGACTGGGGGGAACGAGCAGTACTTC. Translation: CASSYSWTGGNEQYF.

This clonotype was found many times. The rearrangement joins TRBV5-1 to TRBJ1-4, with D possibly TRBD1 on 5 matching bases. This CDR3 contains 15 residues. Germline V gene sequence: CDR1 SGHRS, CDR2 YFSETQ. The V end was cut by 4 bases, the J end by 5 bases, with 15 bases between. The CDR3 coding sequence is TGCGCCAGCAGCGAAGGGACCGGGGTCAATGAAAAACTGTTTTTT. It encodes CASSEGTGVNEKLFF.

V usage is TRBV29-1 and J usage is TRBJ1-2; D is uncertain. The CDR3 covers 14 residues. Germline V lookup: CDR1 SQVTM, CDR2 ANQGSEA. V lost 4 bases, J lost 5 bases, and 17 bases lay in between. CDR3 sequence (DNA): TGCAGCGTTGCTGGACCACAGCGAAGGTATGGCTACACCTTC. This translates into CSVAGPQRRYGYTF.

The sample holds a few counts of this clonotype. This sequence joins TRBV5-6 and TRBJ2-2, with TRBD1 matching over 8 bases. V lost 4 bases, J lost 1 base, and 6 bases stayed unmatched. The germline V gene has CDR1 SGHDT and CDR2 YYEEEE. The CDR3 loop spans 16 amino acids. The CDR3 DNA is TGTGCCAGCAGCCCCAACAGGGGGTGGAACACCGGGGAGCTGTTTTTT. Translation gives CASSPNRGWNTGELFF. The entire variable domain, with the rest obtained from reference TRBV5-6 and TRBJ2-2, is as follows: DAGVTQSPTHLIKTRGQQVTLRCSPKSGHDTVSWYQQALGQGPQFIFQYYEEEERQRGNFPDRFSGHQFPNYSSELNVNALLLGDSALYLCASSPNRGWNTGELFFGEGSRLTVL.

This clonotype was detected a few times. This chain links TRBV29-1 with TRBJ1-1, with a tentative D call TRBD1 (6 bases). CDR3 length: 16 amino acids. Germline V gene lookup returns CDR1 SQVTM and CDR2 ANQGSEA. The V end was cut by 0 bases, the J end by 2 bases, with 16 bases between. This chain's CDR3 is CSVEERGYWDNTEAFF. In DNA form, the CDR3 reads TGCAGCGTTGAAGAAAGGGGGTATTGGGATAACACTGAAGCTTTCTTT. Complete variable domain (other parts from reference TRBV29-1 and TRBJ1-1): SAVISQKPSRDICQRGTSLTIQCQVDSQVTMMFWYRQQPGQSLTLIATANQGSEATYESGFVIDKFPISRPNLTFSTLTVSNMSPEDSSIYLCSVEERGYWDNTEAFFGQGTRLTVV.

The genes are TRBV20-1 and TRBJ2-3; a weak D match, TRBD2 (6 bases). The CDR3 runs to 15 residues. With 3 bases removed from V and 4 bases from J, the gap between germline ends came to 17 bases. Germline V gene data show CDR1 as DFQATT and CDR2 as SNEGSKA (reference sequence). The CDR3 bases are TGCAGTGCTAGTTTCGGGGGAGCCCCCGCAGATACGCAGTATTTT. Amino acids: CSASFGGAPADTQYF.

A few counts support this clonotype. V and J are TRBV12-3 or TRBV12-4 and TRBJ2-1; D not certain. CDR3 length: 13 amino acids. V was cut by 3 bases and J by 9 bases, with 12 bases left in between. CDR3 sequence reads: CASSLVDVGEQFF. CDR3 nucleotide sequence: TGTGCCAGCAGTTTGGTAGACGTCGGTGAGCAGTTCTTC.

The chain links TRBV29-1 to TRBJ2-3, with a weak D call TRBD1 (6 bases). This CDR3 spans 13 amino acids. In germline, CDR1 is SQVTM, CDR2 ANQGSEA. Between the trimmed V and J ends, which lost 7 bases and 1 base, there was a span of 12 bases. Here the CDR3 DNA reads TGCAGCGCTTACCGACAGGGCACAGATACGCAGTATTTT. Encoded protein: CSAYRQGTDTQYF.

This chain uses TRBV9 with TRBJ1-5, with D hard to call. Germline values: CDR1 SGDLS, CDR2 YYNGEE. The CDR3 loop spans 11 amino acids. With 4 bases removed from V and 7 bases from J, the gap between germline ends came to 6 bases. DNA of the CDR3: TGTGCCAGCAGCAATCGCCAGCCCCAGCATTTT. It specifies CASSNRQPQHF.

This clonotype was seen at least ten times. V gene TRBV4-3 combines with J gene TRBJ2-5; no clear D. V was cut by 0 bases and J by 4 bases, with 9 bases left in between. CDR3 size: 14 residues. CDR1 is LGHNA and CDR2 is YSLEER in the germline V gene. The CDR3 here is CASSQEHMGETQYF. CDR3 nucleotide sequence: TGCGCCAGCAGCCAAGAGCACATGGGAGAGACCCAGTACTTC.

In its sample, this clonotype was seen a few times. The V call is TRBV20-1, the J call TRBJ2-5, with 8 bases that match TRBD2. Germline values: CDR1 DFQATT, CDR2 SNEGSKA (reference sequence). After removal of 4 bases from V and 7 bases from J, the junction contained 11 bases not matched to a gene. There are 14 residues in the CDR3. The DNA for the CDR3 is TGCAGTGCTAAAACTAGCGGTGGCGTTAGGACCCAGTACTTC. Amino acids: CSAKTSGGVRTQYF.

Details on this clonotype: One end of the junction varies from germline; a read error may be responsible. This chain connects TRBV2 to TRBJ2-2; D is possibly TRBD2 (6 bases). Germline values: CDR1 SNHLY, CDR2 FYNNEI. This CDR3 has 12 amino acids. The CDR3 bases are TGTGCCAGCAGTCGGACGGGCGGGGAGCTGTCTTTT. It is translated as CASSRTGGELSF.

This clonotype was counted at least ten times. The genes are TRBV12-3 or TRBV12-4 and TRBJ1-5; D unclear. V lost 5 bases and J lost 7, with 18 bases in between. This CDR3 spans 15 amino acids. DNA for the CDR3: TGTGCCAGCAGTCCCAGGTCCGGGTCTAACCAGCCCCAGCATTTT. As protein: CASSPRSGSNQPQHF.

In its sample, this clonotype was seen a few times. The gene calls are TRBV6-1 and TRBJ2-7; 8 bases line up with TRBD1. The CDR3 sequence is 15 residues long. Per germline, CDR1 MNHNS and CDR2 SASEGT. V lost 6 bases and J lost 2; bases outside the gene matches: 9. The CDR3 is CASRADRGPTYEQYF. The CDR3 bases are TGTGCCAGCAGGGCCGACAGGGGACCAACCTACGAGCAGTACTTC.

This clonotype was recorded at least ten times. The genes are TRBV4-2 and TRBJ2-2; TRBD2 aligns across 7 bases. Germline trimming cut 1 base from V and 5 bases from J; bases unmatched to any gene: 10. Germline V gives CDR1 LGHNA, CDR2 YNFKEQ. This CDR3 has 17 amino acids. The CDR3 DNA reads TGTGCCAGCAGCCAAGCGTCTGCGGGAGTAACTACCGGGGAGCTGTTTTTT. It encodes CASSQASAGVTTGELFF.

The rearrangement links TRBV5-1 to TRBJ2-1; 13 nucleotides line up with TRBD2. CDR1 is SGHRS, CDR2 YFSETQ, per germline. V lost 4 bases, J lost 8 bases, and 6 bases stayed unmatched. This CDR3 contains 15 residues. CDR3 in amino acids: CASSQTSGGPHEQFF. CDR3 coding DNA: TGCGCCAGCAGCCAGACTAGCGGGGGGCCCCATGAGCAGTTCTTC.

This clonotype was seen more than once but under ten times. V gene TRBV7-6 combines with J gene TRBJ2-6, with D tentatively TRBD1 (6 bases). With 2 bases removed from V and 4 bases from J, the gap between germline ends came to 15 bases. From germline, CDR1 is SGHVS and CDR2 FNYEAQ. The CDR3 loop spans 17 amino acids. Here the CDR3 reads CASSLSSRGVGANVLTF. DNA for the CDR3: TGTGCCAGCAGCTTATCCAGCAGGGGAGTGGGGGCCAACGTCCTGACTTTC.